This T cell receptor beta chain was recorded in a study of OX40 agonist ivuxolimab in advanced cancers. Study in general: Patients received the agonistic anti-OX40 (CD134) antibody ivuxolimab. Past anti-PD-1, anti-PD-L1 or anti-CTLA-4 therapy was accepted, and 40% had received some. Notes on the study in general: Expanded peripheral T-cell antigen specificity went undetermined. The average count of expanded clones was higher among CD8+ T cells than among CD4+.

Profiling relied on immunoSEQ multiplex PCR, and the TCRdb table lists in-frame clones only, not all of them. The table shows approximately 82,000 clones, with 70% to 90% occurring only once. Germline loops: CDR1 SNHLY, CDR2 FYNNEI. Trimming removed 7 bases from V and 6 bases from J, with 13 bases in between. There are 13 residues in the CDR3. A remark on this clone: Its antigen is not identified.

This clonotype was sampled from an adult with an advanced solid tumor such as melanoma, head and neck, liver or kidney cancer. The V gene is TRBV2, the J gene TRBJ1-5, with D possibly being TRBD1 (6 bases). Here the sequenced sample was CD4+ or CD8+ T cells sorted from blood, taken in a trial of the OX40 agonist ivuxolimab. The CDR3 spells CASNGGLSQPQHF. The DNA of the CDR3 is TGTGCCAGCAATGGGGGGCTTAGTCAGCCCCAGCATTTT.